Described below is a single T cell receptor beta chain sequence and its context. Its target is unknown. TCRdb redid the calling of the RT-PCR reads with MiXCR, one entry per CDR3 protein. The repertoire holds hundreds of thousands of distinct CDR3 sequences, with about 14% as singletons. This sample is drawn from a study of response to subunit inactivated influenza vaccine. General study results and limits: The study's authors posited that every seasonal influenza vaccination enlists few new T cells.

This sequence was found in a man over 45 who received an inactivated influenza vaccine. The specimen comprised PBMCs from blood, sampled roughly 2 weeks before vaccination.

CDR3 bases: TGTGCCAGCAGTTTATACGGGGGGGCCGGCACAGATACGCAGTATTTT. Translated: CASSLYGGAGTDTQYF. The J gene is TRBJ2-3, the V gene TRBV27; 8 nucleotides line up with TRBD2. The CDR3 length is 16 residues. V shed 1 base, J shed 1 base, and the junction held 4 bases outside the gene matches. CDR1 is MNHEY and CDR2 is SMNVEV in the germline V gene (reference sequence).